This T cell receptor (beta chain) derives from a study of OX40 agonist ivuxolimab in advanced cancers. Between the trimmed V and J ends, which lost 0 bases and 8 bases, there was a span of 17 bases. Germline CDR1 is SGHNT and CDR2 is YYREEE (reference sequence). This CDR3 region has 15 residues. This clone has only a few counts. Exclusion of a patient followed from autoimmune disease history or systemic immunosuppression. TCRdb keeps only in-frame clones here, not all; method: immunoSEQ multiplex PCR. The sample holds around 70,000 clones, roughly nine tenths seen once. The material sequenced was CD4+ or CD8+ T cells sorted from blood, taken in a trial of the OX40 agonist ivuxolimab. J is TRBJ1-1 and V is TRBV5-4; tentative D call: TRBD1 (5 bases). The source is an adult with an advanced solid tumor such as melanoma, head and neck, liver or kidney cancer. The CDR3 is CASSLAVEGVGEAFF. CDR3 in DNA: TGTGCCAGCAGCTTGGCCGTAGAAGGGGTAGGCGAAGCTTTCTTT.